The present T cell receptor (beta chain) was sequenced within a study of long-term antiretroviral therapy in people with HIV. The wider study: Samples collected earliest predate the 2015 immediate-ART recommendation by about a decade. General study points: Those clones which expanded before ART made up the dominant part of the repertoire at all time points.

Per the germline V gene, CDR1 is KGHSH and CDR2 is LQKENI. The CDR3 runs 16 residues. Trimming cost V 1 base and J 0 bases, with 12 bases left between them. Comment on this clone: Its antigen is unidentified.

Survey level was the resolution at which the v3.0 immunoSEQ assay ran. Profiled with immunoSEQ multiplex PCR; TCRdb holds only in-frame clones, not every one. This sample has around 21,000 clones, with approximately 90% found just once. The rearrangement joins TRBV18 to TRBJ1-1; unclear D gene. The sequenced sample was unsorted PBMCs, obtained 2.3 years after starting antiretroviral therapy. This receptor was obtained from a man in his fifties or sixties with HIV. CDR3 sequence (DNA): TGTGCCAGCTCACCACGGGGTACAGCCATGAACACTGAAGCTTTCTTT. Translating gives CASSPRGTAMNTEAFF. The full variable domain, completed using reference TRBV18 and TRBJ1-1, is NAGVMQNPRHLVRRRGQEARLRCSPMKGHSHVYWYRQLPEEGLKFMVYLQKENIIDESGMPKERFSAEFPKEGPSILRIQQVVRGDSAAYFCASSPRGTAMNTEAFFGQGTRLTVV.